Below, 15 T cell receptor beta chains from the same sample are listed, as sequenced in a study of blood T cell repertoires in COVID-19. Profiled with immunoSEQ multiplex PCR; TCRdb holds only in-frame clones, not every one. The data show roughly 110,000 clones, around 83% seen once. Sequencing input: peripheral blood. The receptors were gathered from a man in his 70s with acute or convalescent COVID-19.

The DNA of the CDR3 is TGCGCCAGCAGCTTGACCGGGCGGGGGGGCCCCGATACGCAGTATTTT. Encoded protein: CASSLTGRGGPDTQYF. The J gene is TRBJ2-3, the V gene TRBV5-1; 9 bases line up with TRBD2. V shed 1 base and J 6 bases; nucleotides not matched to a gene: 9. The CDR3 consists of 16 residues. The germline CDR1 and CDR2 sequences are SGHRS and YFSETQ.

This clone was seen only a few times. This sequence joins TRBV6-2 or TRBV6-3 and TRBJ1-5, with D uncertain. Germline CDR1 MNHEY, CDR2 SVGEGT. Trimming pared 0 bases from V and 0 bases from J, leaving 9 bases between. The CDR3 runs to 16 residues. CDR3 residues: CASSYSPGYSNQPQHF. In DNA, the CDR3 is TGTGCCAGCAGTTACTCGCCAGGATATAGCAATCAGCCCCAGCATTTT.

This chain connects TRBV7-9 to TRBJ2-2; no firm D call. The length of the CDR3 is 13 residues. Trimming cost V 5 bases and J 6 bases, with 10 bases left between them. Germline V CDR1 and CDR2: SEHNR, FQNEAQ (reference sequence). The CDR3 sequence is CASSLLTSGELFF. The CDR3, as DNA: TGTGCCAGCAGCCTACTTACTTCCGGGGAGCTGTTTTTT.

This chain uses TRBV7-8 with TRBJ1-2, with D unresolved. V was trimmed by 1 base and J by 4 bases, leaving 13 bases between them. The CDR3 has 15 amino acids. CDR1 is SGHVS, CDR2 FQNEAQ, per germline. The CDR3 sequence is CASSLGRQVIYGYTF. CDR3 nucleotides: TGTGCCAGCAGCTTAGGACGGCAGGTGATCTATGGCTACACCTTC. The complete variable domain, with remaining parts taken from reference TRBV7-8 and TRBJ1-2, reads GAGVSQSPRYKVAKRGQDVALRCDPISGHVSLFWYQQALGQGPEFLTYFQNEAQLDKSGLPSDRFFAERPEGSVSTLKIQRTQQEDSAVYLCASSLGRQVIYGYTFGSGTRLTVV.

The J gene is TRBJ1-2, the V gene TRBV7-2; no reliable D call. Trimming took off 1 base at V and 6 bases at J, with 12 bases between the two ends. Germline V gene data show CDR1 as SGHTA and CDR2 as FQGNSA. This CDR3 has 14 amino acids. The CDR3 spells CASSLDIGVDGYTF. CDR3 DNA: TGTGCCAGCAGCTTAGACATCGGGGTTGATGGCTACACCTTC.

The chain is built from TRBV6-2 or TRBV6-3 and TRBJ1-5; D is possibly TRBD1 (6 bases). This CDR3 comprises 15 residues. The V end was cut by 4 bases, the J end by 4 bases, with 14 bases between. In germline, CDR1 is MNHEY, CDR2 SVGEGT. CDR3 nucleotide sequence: TGTGCCAGCAGTTCGGGACAACTGGGTAATCAGCCCCAGCATTTT. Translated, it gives CASSSGQLGNQPQHF.

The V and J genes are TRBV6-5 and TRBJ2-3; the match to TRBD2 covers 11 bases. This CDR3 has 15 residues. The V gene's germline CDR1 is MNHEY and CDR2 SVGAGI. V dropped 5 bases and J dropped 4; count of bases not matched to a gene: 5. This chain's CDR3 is CASSRSGGEADTQYF. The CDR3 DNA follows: TGTGCCAGCAGTCGTAGCGGGGGGGAGGCAGATACGCAGTATTTT.

CDR3 DNA: TGTGCCAGCAGCCTCTCAGAACCTACTACCAATGAAAAACTGTTTTTT. This gives the protein CASSLSEPTTNEKLFF. V usage is TRBV3-1 (or the pseudogene TRBV3-2) and J usage is TRBJ1-4; D remains ambiguous. Germline V gene lookup returns CDR1 LGHDT and CDR2 YNNKEL (reference sequence). CDR3 length: 16 amino acids. The V and J ends lost 4 bases and 5 bases respectively, with 17 bases between them.

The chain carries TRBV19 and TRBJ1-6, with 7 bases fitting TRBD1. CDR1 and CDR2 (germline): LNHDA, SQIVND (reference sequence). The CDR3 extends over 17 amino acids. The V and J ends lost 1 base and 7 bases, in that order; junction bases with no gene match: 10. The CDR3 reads CASSIVGGDRLNSPLHF. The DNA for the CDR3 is TGTGCCAGTAGTATAGTAGGAGGGGACAGATTGAATTCACCCCTCCACTTT.

The CDR3 region is CASSDPGTFNEKLFF. The DNA for the CDR3 is TGTGCCAGCAGTGACCCCGGGACATTTAATGAAAAACTGTTTTTT. The chain joins TRBV28 to TRBJ1-4; TRBD1 is a possible D gene (6 bases). Germline CDR1 MDHEN, CDR2 SYDVKM. CDR3 size: 15 residues. Trimming removed 5 bases from V and 4 bases from J, with 14 bases in between.

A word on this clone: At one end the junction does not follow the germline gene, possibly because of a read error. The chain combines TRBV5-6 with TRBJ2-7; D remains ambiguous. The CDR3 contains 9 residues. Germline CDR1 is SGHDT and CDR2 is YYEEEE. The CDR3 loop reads CASSLYHLF. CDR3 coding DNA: TGTGCCAGCAGCTTGTATCACTTATTC.

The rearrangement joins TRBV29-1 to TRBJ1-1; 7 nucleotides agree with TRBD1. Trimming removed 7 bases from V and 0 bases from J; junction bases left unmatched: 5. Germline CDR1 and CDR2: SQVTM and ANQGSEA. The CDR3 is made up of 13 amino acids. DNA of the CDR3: TGCAGCGGTGAGACAGGGATGAACACTGAAGCTTTCTTT. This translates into CSGETGMNTEAFF.

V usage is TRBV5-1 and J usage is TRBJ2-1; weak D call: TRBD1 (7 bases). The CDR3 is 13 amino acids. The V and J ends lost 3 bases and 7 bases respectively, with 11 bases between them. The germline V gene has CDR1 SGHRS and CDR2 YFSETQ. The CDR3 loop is CASSSAGGNEQFF. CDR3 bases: TGCGCCAGCAGCTCGGCAGGGGGGAATGAGCAGTTCTTC.

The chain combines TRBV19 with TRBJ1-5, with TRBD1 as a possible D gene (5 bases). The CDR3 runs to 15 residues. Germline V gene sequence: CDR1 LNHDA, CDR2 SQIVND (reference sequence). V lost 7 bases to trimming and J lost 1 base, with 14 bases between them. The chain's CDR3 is CASKGPVGSNQPQHF. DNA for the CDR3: TGTGCCAGTAAGGGGCCCGTGGGGAGCAATCAGCCCCAGCATTTT.

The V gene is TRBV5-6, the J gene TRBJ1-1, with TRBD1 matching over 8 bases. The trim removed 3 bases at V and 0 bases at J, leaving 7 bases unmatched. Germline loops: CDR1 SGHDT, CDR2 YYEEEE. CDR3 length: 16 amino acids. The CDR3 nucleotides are TGTGCCAGCAGCTCCGGGACAGGAGAGATGAACACTGAAGCTTTCTTT. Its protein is CASSSGTGEMNTEAFF.